This passage covers 22 T cell receptor beta chains from one sample sequenced in a study of blood T cell repertoires in COVID-19. Profiled with immunoSEQ multiplex PCR; TCRdb holds only in-frame clones, not every one. The sample includes about 53,000 clones, about 76% of them seen just once. The sequenced sample consisted of peripheral blood. The source is an elderly woman with COVID-19, enrolled during active disease.

This chain links TRBV29-1 with TRBJ2-7, with 8 bases matching TRBD1. Germline V CDR1 and CDR2: SQVTM, ANQGSEA. CDR3 length equals 15 residues. V was clipped by 3 bases and J by 0 bases; unmatched bases: 7. CDR3 in amino acids: CSVELDRGLSYEQYF. CDR3 DNA sequence: TGCAGCGTTGAGCTAGACAGGGGACTCTCCTACGAGCAGTACTTC.

The chain couples TRBV7-9 to TRBJ2-1; D might be TRBD2 (5 bases). V was cut by 11 bases and J by 2 bases, with 19 bases left in between. This CDR3 spans 15 amino acids. The germline CDR1 and CDR2 sequences are SEHNR and FQNEAQ (reference sequence). CDR3 sequence reads: CAWVRLFSAYNEQFF. In DNA, the CDR3 is TGTGCCTGGGTACGACTATTTTCCGCCTACAATGAGCAGTTCTTC.

Notes on this clone: This same CDR3 is encoded by further DNA sequences in the sample. The CDR3 region is CASSVATDTQYF. As DNA, the CDR3 is TGTGCCAGCAGCGTAGCTACAGATACGCAGTATTTT. V gene TRBV9 combines with J gene TRBJ2-3; D is undetermined. Trimming pared 0 bases from V and 3 bases from J, leaving 2 bases between. CDR1 is SGDLS, CDR2 YYNGEE, per germline. The CDR3 extends over 12 amino acids.

The chain carries TRBV7-6 and TRBJ2-1; 11 positions match TRBD1. V was clipped by 5 bases and J by 6 bases; unmatched bases: 6. There are 15 residues in the CDR3. In germline, CDR1 is SGHVS, CDR2 FNYEAQ. CDR3 in DNA: TGTGCCAGCAGCCATGGACAGGGGGCGTTCAATGAGCAGTTCTTC. It specifies CASSHGQGAFNEQFF. The full variable domain, in which reference TRBV7-6 and TRBJ2-1 provide the parts outside the CDR3, is GAGVSQSPRYKVTKRGQDVALRCDPISGHVSLYWYRQALGQGPEFLTYFNYEAQQDKSGLPNDRFSAERPEGSISTLTIQRTEQRDSAMYRCASSHGQGAFNEQFFGPGTRLTVL.

The chain uses TRBV4-1 and TRBJ1-1; a possible D gene is TRBD1 (5 bases). V gave up 4 bases and J gave up 8 bases, with 14 bases separating them. The germline CDR1 and CDR2 sequences are MGHRA and YSYEKL. The CDR3 spans 13 residues. CDR3 residues: CASSLGGVKEAFF. DNA for the CDR3: TGCGCCAGCAGCCTCGGGGGGGTAAAGGAAGCTTTCTTT.

The gene calls are TRBV30 and TRBJ2-7, with 8 bases aligning to TRBD2. CDR3 length: 13 residues. Germline lookup yields CDR1 GTSNPN and CDR2 SVGIG (reference sequence). J was trimmed by 7 bases and V by 0 bases; bases with no gene match: 5. The CDR3 sequence is CAWSVGAGGEQYF. The CDR3 DNA follows: TGTGCCTGGAGTGTAGGGGCGGGAGGAGAGCAGTACTTC.

This chain connects TRBV4-2 to TRBJ2-7; 7 bases match TRBD1. The ends lost 1 base at V and 3 bases at J; junction bases unmatched: 3. Germline CDR1 reads LGHNA; CDR2 reads YNFKEQ. The CDR3 contains 14 residues. The CDR3 nucleotides are TGTGCCAGCAGCCAAGGGGGACAGTTCTACGAGCAGTACTTC. Protein product: CASSQGGQFYEQYF.

Here the CDR3 reads CASSAPWGTGRGSYEQYF. CDR3 nucleotides: TGTGCCAGCAGTGCCCCGTGGGGTACAGGGCGCGGATCCTACGAGCAGTACTTC. This chain connects TRBV28 to TRBJ2-7; perhaps TRBD1 as D (6 bases). V shed 5 bases and J shed 1 base, with 24 bases lying between them. Per the germline V gene, CDR1 is MDHEN and CDR2 is SYDVKM. This CDR3 has 18 amino acids.

The genes are TRBV30 and TRBJ1-6, with 8 bases matching TRBD1. CDR3 length equals 13 residues. The germline gives CDR1 GTSNPN, CDR2 SVGIG (reference sequence). V lost 7 bases, J lost 7 bases, and 6 bases stayed unmatched. The DNA for the CDR3 is TGTGCCTCCACGGGACAGGCGAATTCACCCCTCCACTTT. It translates to CASTGQANSPLHF.

This chain connects TRBV7-2 to TRBJ1-3, with D perhaps matching TRBD1 (5 bases). The CDR3 contains 16 residues. Trimming removed 5 bases from V and 3 bases from J, with 17 bases in between. Germline lookup yields CDR1 SGHTA and CDR2 FQGNSA. Here the CDR3 reads CASSTYLREFGNTIYF. As DNA, the CDR3 is TGTGCCAGCAGCACCTACCTCAGGGAATTTGGAAACACCATATATTTT.

This sequence joins TRBV13 and TRBJ2-5; D unresolved. The CDR3 is 15 amino acids. The germline V gene has CDR1 PRHDT and CDR2 FYEKMQ (reference sequence). Trimming stripped 5 bases from V and 1 base from J, with 14 bases between. CDR3 nucleotides: TGTGCCAGCAGCCACCTTGAAGCGCTCCAAGAGACCCAGTACTTC. Protein: CASSHLEALQETQYF.

V and J are TRBV12-3 or TRBV12-4 and TRBJ1-1; 7 nucleotides agree with TRBD1. The ends lost 6 bases at V and 3 bases at J; junction bases unmatched: 4. The CDR3 extends over 13 amino acids. CDR3 region: CASRTGTHTEAFF. As DNA, the CDR3 is TGTGCCAGCAGGACAGGGACCCACACTGAAGCTTTCTTT.

V gene TRBV12-3 or TRBV12-4 combines with J gene TRBJ2-1; 11 bases fit TRBD2. Trimming at V came to 11 bases and at J to 5 bases, leaving 5 bases not matched to a gene. The CDR3 totals 13 residues. The CDR3 region has the DNA TGTGCCTGGAGACTAGCGGGGAACAATGAGCAGTTCTTC. This encodes CAWRLAGNNEQFF.

The V and J genes are TRBV9 and TRBJ2-2; 7 bases are shared with TRBD1. Germline CDR1 and CDR2: SGDLS and YYNGEE. The CDR3 extends over 16 amino acids. The ends lost 3 bases at V and 4 bases at J; junction bases unmatched: 9. The DNA for the CDR3 is TGTGCCAGCAGCGACCCGGGGCAGGGGGTCACCGGGGAGCTGTTTTTT. Amino acid sequence: CASSDPGQGVTGELFF.

The V gene is TRBV6-6, the J gene TRBJ2-7; TRBD2 agrees at 13 bases. This CDR3 region has 15 residues. In germline, CDR1 is MNHNY, CDR2 SVGAGI (reference sequence). Trimming took 5 bases from V and 5 from J; bases not matched to a gene: 6. In nucleotides, the CDR3 is TGTGCCAGCAGTCTAACTAGCGGGAGGGCCGACGAGCAGTACTTC. It is translated as CASSLTSGRADEQYF.

About this clone itself: This same CDR3 is encoded by further DNA sequences in the sample. The rearrangement joins TRBV5-1 to TRBJ2-2; 11 bases fit TRBD2. The J segment lost 6 bases and the V segment lost 4 bases, leaving 5 bases of the junction unmatched. The germline V gene encodes CDR1 SGHRS and CDR2 YFSETQ. This CDR3 has 15 amino acids. The CDR3 DNA reads TGCGCCAGCAGCGCGACTAGCGGGGTGGCCGGGGAGCTGTTTTTT. This sequence encodes CASSATSGVAGELFF.

This chain connects TRBV4-1 to TRBJ2-7, with a possible D match to TRBD2 (6 bases). Trimming took off 7 bases at V and 6 bases at J, with 19 bases between the two ends. CDR1 is MGHRA, CDR2 YSYEKL, per germline. This CDR3 is 14 amino acids long. The CDR3 is CASTHHVAATEQYF. CDR3 bases: TGCGCCAGCACCCATCACGTAGCGGCGACCGAGCAGTACTTC.

This rearrangement joins TRBV4-1 to TRBJ2-7; the match to TRBD1 covers 9 bases. V trimming: 3 bases; J trimming: 4 bases; junction bases outside the gene matches: 7. Looked up from germline, CDR1 is MGHRA and CDR2 is YSYEKL. The CDR3 has 15 amino acids. Written as DNA, the CDR3 is TGCGCCAGCAGCCAGCCGGGACAGGGAATTTACGAGCAGTACTTC. Protein: CASSQPGQGIYEQYF.

This clone was seen once. This chain connects TRBV28 to TRBJ1-5, with TRBD1 matching 12 bases. Germline V lookup: CDR1 MDHEN, CDR2 SYDVKM. The CDR3 runs 18 residues. The J segment lost 7 bases and the V segment lost 3 bases, leaving 13 bases of the junction unmatched. The CDR3 is CASSFGVGDRGRRQPQHF. The CDR3 DNA sequence: TGTGCCAGCAGTTTTGGGGTCGGGGACAGGGGGCGAAGGCAGCCCCAGCATTTT.

The chain carries TRBV3-1 (or the pseudogene TRBV3-2) and TRBJ2-7; 8 nucleotides match TRBD1. V trimming: 3 bases; J trimming: 2 bases; junction bases outside the gene matches: 6. Germline CDR1 is LGHDT and CDR2 is YNNKEL (reference sequence). This CDR3 comprises 15 residues. The CDR3 is CASSHSGQAPYEQYF. The CDR3, as DNA: TGTGCCAGCAGCCATTCGGGACAGGCTCCCTACGAGCAGTACTTC.

This clone was detected many times. DNA of the CDR3: TGTGCCAGCAGCCTGACAGGTAGGATAGTCTACAATGAGCAGTTCTTC. Protein: CASSLTGRIVYNEQFF. J is TRBJ2-1 and V is TRBV3-1 (or the pseudogene TRBV3-2); D possibly corresponds to TRBD1 (6 bases). The germline V and J ends were trimmed by 4 bases and 3 bases, with 16 bases remaining between them. The CDR3 has 16 amino acids. Germline CDR1 and CDR2: LGHDT and YNNKEL (reference sequence).

The V gene is TRBV3-1 (or the pseudogene TRBV3-2), the J gene TRBJ2-4; 10 nucleotides line up with TRBD1. The junction had 10 bases not matched to a gene; V was cut back by 0 bases and J by 5 bases. CDR1 is LGHDT, CDR2 YNNKEL, per germline (reference sequence). The length of the CDR3 is 18 residues. CDR3 loop: CASSQEDEGTGVQNIQYF. DNA of the CDR3: TGTGCCAGCAGCCAAGAAGATGAGGGGACAGGGGTCCAAAACATTCAGTACTTC.